Reported below is one T cell receptor (beta chain). Its target is not known. Per germline, CDR1 MNHNY and CDR2 SVGAGI (reference sequence). The CDR3 covers 14 residues. With 0 bases removed from V and 13 bases from J, the gap between germline ends came to 15 bases. This specimen belongs to a study of T cell responses to AZD1222 COVID-19 vaccine. Study observations and caveats: Baseline seropositivity characterized only six AZD1222 recipients. Donors in the cohort were predominantly white British and more often female, and clonal diversity was possibly underestimated.

Sequencing used immunoSEQ multiplex PCR; TCRdb keeps in-frame clones, though not all of them. Among 90,000 to 150,000 clones listed, approximately 90% were seen once. This sequence originates from an adult in good health. The source material was peripheral blood, sampled on day 0 of AZD1222 vaccination. The V call is TRBV6-6, the J call TRBJ2-2; possible D gene TRBD2, 5 bases. The DNA of the CDR3 is TGTGCCAGCAGTTACTCGACTACGTCCCCCTGGCTGTTTTTT. Residues: CASSYSTTSPWLFF.